One and the same sample provided the 30 T cell receptor beta chains below, sequenced in a study of OX40 agonist ivuxolimab in advanced cancers. The assay was immunoSEQ multiplex PCR, and TCRdb's table has in-frame clones only and misses some. The sample holds roughly 33,000 clones; about four fifths are singletons and the top ten take about 19%. Sequences were derived from CD4+ or CD8+ T cells sorted from blood, sampled in a trial of the OX40 agonist ivuxolimab. Receptor source: an adult with an advanced solid tumor such as melanoma, head and neck, liver or kidney cancer.

The chain couples TRBV28 to TRBJ1-5; TRBD1 matches at 7 bases. This CDR3 comprises 17 residues. The V gene end was trimmed by 3 bases and the J gene end by 7 bases; junction bases not matched to a gene: 15. Germline CDR1 is MDHEN and CDR2 is SYDVKM. CDR3 nucleotides: TGTGCCAGCAGTTTTAGTATGTTGAGGGGGCGCGGGCAGCCCCAGCATTTT. Amino acids: CASSFSMLRGRGQPQHF.

The chain uses TRBV12-5 and TRBJ2-7; 7 bases align to TRBD1. The CDR3 loop spans 14 amino acids. J lost 7 bases, V lost 5 bases, and 11 bases had no gene match. The germline V gene encodes CDR1 LGHNT and CDR2 FRNRAP. CDR3 sequence (DNA): TGTGCTAGTGGTCCTCTGACAGGGAAATGTGAGCAGTACGTC. Translating it yields CASGPLTGKCEQYV.

The chain uses TRBV7-2 and TRBJ2-3, with D possibly matching TRBD1 (6 bases). The CDR3 runs 14 residues. Germline lookup yields CDR1 SGHTA and CDR2 FQGNSA. V lost 3 bases to trimming and J lost 0 bases, with 7 bases between them. CDR3: CASSLGASTDTQYF. The CDR3 bases are TGTGCCAGCAGCTTGGGGGCTAGCACAGATACGCAGTATTTT.

V usage is TRBV29-1 and J usage is TRBJ1-2; tentative D call: TRBD1 (5 bases). The CDR3 length is 11 residues. V lost 7 bases, J lost 8 bases, and 14 bases lay in between. Germline CDR1 is SQVTM and CDR2 is ANQGSEA. CDR3 in amino acids: CSALTVEGYTF. CDR3 DNA: TGCAGCGCCCTGACAGTGGAAGGCTACACCTTC.

This chain links TRBV6-5 with TRBJ2-3, with 7 bases aligning to TRBD2. Germline V gives CDR1 MNHEY, CDR2 SVGAGI. Trimming took 5 bases from V and 6 from J; bases not matched to a gene: 2. CDR3 length: 12 residues. The CDR3 DNA reads TGTGCCAGCAGTAGTAGCGGGGATACGCAGTATTTT. Translation gives CASSSSGDTQYF.

The chain joins TRBV6-6 to TRBJ1-5; 8 bases match TRBD1. CDR1 and CDR2 (germline): MNHNY, SVGAGI (reference sequence). With V trimmed by 7 bases and J by 3 bases, 11 bases remained unmatched. This CDR3 region has 16 residues. CDR3 sequence (DNA): TGTGCCAGCACTCCCGCTGACAGGGGAGTCAATCAGCCCCAGCATTTT. As protein: CASTPADRGVNQPQHF.

This clone qualifies as medium-sized (0.01 to 0.1%). The rearrangement uses TRBV11-2 and TRBJ1-3; D is ambiguous. The germline V and J ends were trimmed by 3 bases and 4 bases, with 13 bases remaining between them. The germline CDR1 and CDR2 sequences are SGHAT and FQNNGV. This CDR3 is built from 15 residues. The chain's CDR3 is CASSFDGFPGNTIYF. In DNA, the CDR3 is TGTGCCAGCAGCTTCGACGGTTTTCCCGGAAACACCATATATTTT. Full variable domain (outside the CDR3, taken from reference TRBV11-2 and TRBJ1-3): EAGVAQSPRYKIIEKRQSVAFWCNPISGHATLYWYQQILGQGPKLLIQFQNNGVVDDSQLPKDRFSAERLKGVDSTLKIQPAKLEDSAVYLCASSFDGFPGNTIYFGEGSWLTVV.

The chain is built from TRBV5-1 and TRBJ2-3; 10 nucleotides agree with TRBD1. This CDR3 is 16 amino acids long. J gave up 4 bases and V 5 bases, and 10 bases lay outside the gene matches. Per germline, CDR1 SGHRS and CDR2 YFSETQ. CDR3 DNA: TGCGCCAGCAGAGTCGGGGACAGGGGTATCGCAGATACGCAGTATTTT. Protein: CASRVGDRGIADTQYF.

This chain joins TRBV30 and TRBJ1-3, with unresolved D. Deletions cut 3 bases from V and 4 bases from J, with 22 bases between. Germline V CDR1 and CDR2: GTSNPN, SVGIG (reference sequence). The CDR3 has 17 residues. The CDR3 coding sequence is TGTGCCTGGAGCCCCCTTTCCGGGCCCAAGCGGGGAAACACCATATATTTT. This codes for CAWSPLSGPKRGNTIYF.

The J gene is TRBJ1-5, the V gene TRBV6-1; 7 nucleotides agree with TRBD1. Looked up from germline, CDR1 is MNHNS and CDR2 is SASEGT. The CDR3 has 17 residues. Germline trimming cut 2 bases from V and 2 bases from J; bases unmatched to any gene: 9. Written as DNA, the CDR3 is TGTGCCAGCAGTGAAACCGGGACAGCGTGGGGCAATCAGCCCCAGCATTTT. This sequence encodes CASSETGTAWGNQPQHF.

This sequence joins TRBV10-1 and TRBJ1-1, with no clear D. The CDR3 sequence is 14 residues long. The germline V and J ends were trimmed by 0 bases and 4 bases, with 9 bases remaining between them. Germline CDR1 is WNHNN and CDR2 is SYGVQD (reference sequence). CDR3 DNA: TGCGCCAGCAGTGAGTCGGGAAGGAGCACTGAAGCTTTCTTT. Translating it yields CASSESGRSTEAFF.

In its sample, this clone was seen once. The chain links TRBV2 to TRBJ2-5; 10 nucleotides line up with TRBD2. This CDR3 region has 17 residues. Unmatched junction bases numbered 10, after V lost 4 bases and J lost 2 bases. CDR1 is SNHLY, CDR2 FYNNEI, per germline. CDR3 nucleotide sequence: TGTGCCAGCAGTGTAGAGCGGGGGGGCCCAGGGCAAGAGACCCAGTACTTC. Its protein is CASSVERGGPGQETQYF.

This chain links TRBV29-1 with TRBJ2-5; no definite D call. The CDR3 is 13 amino acids. Trimming removed 1 base from V and 0 bases from J, with 6 bases in between. Germline V gene lookup returns CDR1 SQVTM and CDR2 ANQGSEA. In DNA, the CDR3 is TGCAGCGTTGAAGGTCTGGACCAAGAGACCCAGTACTTC. Translated, it gives CSVEGLDQETQYF. The full variable domain, rest sourced from reference TRBV29-1 and TRBJ2-5, is SAVISQKPSRDICQRGTSLTIQCQVDSQVTMMFWYRQQPGQSLTLIATANQGSEATYESGFVIDKFPISRPNLTFSTLTVSNMSPEDSSIYLCSVEGLDQETQYFGPGTRLLVL.

The chain recombines TRBV5-1 with TRBJ2-1; TRBD2 is a possible D gene (7 bases). In germline, CDR1 is SGHRS, CDR2 YFSETQ. The CDR3 has 19 residues. With 4 bases removed from V and 0 bases from J, the gap between germline ends came to 23 bases. CDR3 in amino acids: CASSAGSFGGLSSYNEQFF. The CDR3 nucleotides read TGCGCCAGCAGCGCCGGCTCGTTCGGGGGGCTCAGCTCCTACAATGAGCAGTTCTTC.

This clone was observed once. This chain links TRBV19 with TRBJ2-3; either TRBD1 or TRBD2 may fit D (6 bases each). Trimming left V 6 bases short and J 10 bases short, with 23 bases between. The CDR3 spans 15 residues. The germline V gene encodes CDR1 LNHDA and CDR2 SQIVND (reference sequence). CDR3 nucleotides: TGTGCCAGTAGCCCGGGGCAGGGGCTGCGGGGATCGCAGTATTTT. It is translated as CASSPGQGLRGSQYF.

The J gene is TRBJ1-2, the V gene TRBV27; 12 nucleotides align to TRBD1. CDR1 and CDR2 (germline): MNHEY, SMNVEV (reference sequence). V was clipped by 3 bases and J by 7 bases; unmatched bases: 9. This CDR3 spans 16 amino acids. In nucleotides, the CDR3 is TGTGCCAGCAGTTTCTCGCCGGGACAGGGGGCTTTTGGCTACACCTTC. This codes for CASSFSPGQGAFGYTF.

V is TRBV7-9 and J is TRBJ1-6, with D hard to call. The germline gives CDR1 SEHNR, CDR2 FQNEAQ (reference sequence). V shed 1 base and J shed 8 bases, with 6 bases lying between them. The CDR3 contains 13 residues. CDR3 DNA sequence: TGTGCCAGCAGCTTAGACTCCCATTCACCCCTCCACTTT. Protein product: CASSLDSHSPLHF.

V gene TRBV2 combines with J gene TRBJ2-2; possibly TRBD2 for D (5 bases). The CDR3 length is 16 residues. With 3 bases removed from V and 7 bases from J, the gap between germline ends came to 18 bases. Germline CDR1 and CDR2: SNHLY and FYNNEI. The CDR3 is CASSESDPTRGGELFF. The CDR3 DNA sequence: TGTGCCAGCAGTGAGTCAGACCCAACCCGGGGCGGGGAGCTGTTTTTT.

The sample holds one count of this clone. The rearrangement links TRBV6-5 to TRBJ2-3; possible D gene TRBD1, 5 bases. V gave up 6 bases and J gave up 0 bases, with 13 bases separating them. Germline V CDR1 and CDR2: MNHEY, SVGAGI. The CDR3 length is 15 residues. CDR3 amino acids: CASSPPGHSTDTQYF. The CDR3 DNA sequence: TGTGCCAGCAGCCCCCCAGGGCATAGCACAGATACGCAGTATTTT.

This chain joins TRBV27 and TRBJ2-1, with D possibly matching TRBD1 (6 bases). The V gene's germline CDR1 is MNHEY and CDR2 SMNVEV (reference sequence). This CDR3 has 14 amino acids. V lost 8 bases and J 1 base, leaving 12 bases between the germline ends. The CDR3 coding sequence is TGTGCCAGCGGGGTACAGGGTTCCTACAATGAGCAGTTCTTC. Its translation is CASGVQGSYNEQFF.

This clone was seen a handful of times. The chain employs TRBV6-6 and TRBJ1-2; the match to TRBD1 covers 8 bases. Germline V gives CDR1 MNHNY, CDR2 SVGAGI (reference sequence). This CDR3 comprises 14 residues. Trimming removed 5 bases from V and 7 bases from J; junction bases left unmatched: 9. The CDR3 nucleotides read TGTGCCAGCAGTCGCCAGGACAGGGATGGTGGCTACACCTTC. The encoded protein is CASSRQDRDGGYTF.

V and J are TRBV6-5 and TRBJ1-1; TRBD1 is a possible D gene (6 bases). Trimming took 0 bases from V and 4 from J, leaving 15 bases between them. The CDR3 totals 16 residues. Germline loops: CDR1 MNHEY, CDR2 SVGAGI. The CDR3 sequence is CASSYSSFGGVTEAFF. DNA of the CDR3: TGTGCCAGCAGTTACTCGAGTTTTGGGGGCGTCACTGAAGCTTTCTTT.

This chain links TRBV6-1 with TRBJ1-6; 8 nucleotides line up with TRBD1. CDR1 and CDR2 from the germline V gene are MNHNS and SASEGT. V shed 6 bases and J 7 bases; nucleotides not matched to a gene: 2. The CDR3 is 13 residues long. The CDR3 bases are TGTGCCAGCAGAAGGACAGGGAATTCACCCCTCCACTTT. Its protein is CASRRTGNSPLHF.

This chain links TRBV7-9 with TRBJ1-3; tentatively, D is TRBD1 (5 bases). The CDR3 runs 15 residues. The germline V and J ends were trimmed by 0 bases and 11 bases, with 17 bases remaining between them. CDR1 SEHNR and CDR2 FQNEAQ come from the germline V gene (reference sequence). CDR3 sequence: CASSLAGQAGSAIYF. Written as DNA, the CDR3 is TGTGCCAGCAGCTTAGCGGGGCAGGCCGGCTCGGCCATATATTTT.

V usage is TRBV6-5 and J usage is TRBJ1-4; D remains unclear. Germline V CDR1 and CDR2: MNHEY, SVGAGI. The CDR3 is 14 residues long. Trimming removed 1 base from V and 5 bases from J, with 8 bases in between. The CDR3 sequence: CASSYLGGNEKLFF. DNA for the CDR3: TGTGCCAGCAGTTACTTGGGAGGGAATGAAAAACTGTTTTTT.

V usage is TRBV5-6 and J usage is TRBJ2-7, with D possibly being TRBD2 (6 bases). CDR1 is SGHDT and CDR2 is YYEEEE in the germline V gene. The CDR3 is 14 amino acids. V lost 5 bases and J 2 bases, leaving 14 bases between the germline ends. For the CDR3, the DNA is TGTGCCAGCAGTCTTGCGGGACGGCCCTACGAGCAGTACGTC. Amino acid sequence: CASSLAGRPYEQYV.

The J gene is TRBJ1-2, the V gene TRBV6-5, with D possibly being TRBD1 (6 bases). In germline, CDR1 is MNHEY, CDR2 SVGAGI. This CDR3 is built from 14 residues. The V and J ends lost 8 bases and 4 bases respectively, with 17 bases between them. The CDR3 nucleotides are TGTGCCAGCTCTTTAAATCAAGGGGGCTATGGCTACACCTTC. Its protein product is CASSLNQGGYGYTF.

For this clone: The same CDR3 also results from other DNA sequences found in this sample. The chain links TRBV6-5 to TRBJ1-2, with D perhaps TRBD1 (5 bases). V shed 3 bases and J shed 3 bases, with 8 bases lying between them. Germline V CDR1 and CDR2: MNHEY, SVGAGI. The CDR3 is made up of 13 amino acids. The CDR3 sequence: CASSYKGDYGYTF. CDR3 DNA: TGTGCCAGCAGTTATAAAGGGGACTATGGCTACACCTTC.

The table lists this clone with a few counts. This chain joins TRBV5-1 and TRBJ1-1; the D is unclear. The CDR3 consists of 14 residues. Trimming pared 0 bases from V and 13 bases from J, leaving 19 bases between. Germline CDR1 reads SGHRS; CDR2 reads YFSETQ. CDR3 sequence (DNA): TGCGCCAGCAGCTTGGCGAAGGGTTCTTGGGAAAATTTCTTT. Translating it yields CASSLAKGSWENFF.

The rearrangement joins TRBV6-1 to TRBJ1-1, with D hard to call. The germline V gene encodes CDR1 MNHNS and CDR2 SASEGT. The CDR3 spans 13 residues. Trimming pared 1 base from V and 11 bases from J, leaving 14 bases between. Here the CDR3 reads CASSEVRPGRAFF. DNA of the CDR3: TGTGCCAGCAGTGAAGTTCGCCCGGGTAGGGCTTTCTTT.